A selection of T cell receptor beta chains follows, all from one sample in a study of CD8 T cells in ankylosing spondylitis. MiXCR was run by TCRdb on the 5' RACE reads, yielding one entry per CDR3 protein. The sample lists about 130,000 distinct CDR3 sequences, roughly an eighth occurring once. The sample taken for sequencing was blood, either unsorted or a sorted T cell fraction (not recorded which). These receptors were collected from a female donor with ankylosing spondylitis or in good health (not recorded which). CDR3s include the opening cysteine and the closing phenylalanine or tryptophan. The order of the fields is D gene, V gene, J gene, clone size, CDR3 protein, CDR3 DNA. The D gene is left open where the match is weak. Size is stated for part of the rows, as once, few or many counts, or as a class when the clone is expanded.

d_gene: TRBD1
v_gene: TRBV20-1
j_gene: TRBJ1-1
abundance: many
CDR3aa: CSAKRTGATEAFF
CDR3nt: TGCAGTGCTAAACGGACAGGGGCAACTGAAGCTTTCTTT

d_gene: TRBD2
v_gene: TRBV6-2/TRBV6-3
j_gene: TRBJ2-7
abundance: many
CDR3aa: CASRLAGSSSEQYF
CDR3nt: TGTGCCAGCAGACTAGCGGGGTCCTCCTCCGAGCAGTACTTC

d_gene: TRBD2
v_gene: TRBV19
j_gene: TRBJ2-7
abundance: few
CDR3aa: CASSFGLAVYEQYF
CDR3nt: TGTGCCAGTAGTTTCGGACTAGCTGTCTACGAGCAGTACTTC

d_gene: -
v_gene: TRBV7-2
j_gene: TRBJ2-3
abundance: many
CDR3aa: CASSLALASGTDTQYF
CDR3nt: TGTGCCAGCAGCTTAGCGCTGGCTAGCGGCACAGATACGCAGTATTTT

d_gene: -
v_gene: TRBV10-1
j_gene: TRBJ2-3
abundance: few
CDR3aa: CASREGYGADTQYF
CDR3nt: TGCGCCAGCAGAGAGGGCTACGGGGCAGATACGCAGTATTTT

d_gene: TRBD1
v_gene: TRBV5-1
j_gene: TRBJ1-2
abundance: many
CDR3aa: CASSLAGQPKLYGYTF
CDR3nt: TGCGCCAGCAGCTTGGCGGGACAGCCAAAACTCTATGGCTACACCTTC

d_gene: -
v_gene: TRBV30
j_gene: TRBJ2-2
abundance: many
CDR3aa: CAWSLDSYTGELFF
CDR3nt: TGTGCCTGGAGCCTTGACAGCTACACCGGGGAGCTGTTTTTT

d_gene: -
v_gene: TRBV14
j_gene: TRBJ1-1
abundance: many
CDR3aa: CASSQGGVRYTEAFF
CDR3nt: TGTGCCAGCAGCCAAGGAGGAGTTAGATACACTGAAGCTTTCTTT

d_gene: TRBD2
v_gene: TRBV27
j_gene: TRBJ2-3
abundance: few
CDR3aa: CASSGRGLASGGYTDTQYF
CDR3nt: TGTGCCAGCAGTGGCAGGGGGCTGGCTAGCGGGGGTTACACAGATACGCAGTATTTT

d_gene: TRBD2
v_gene: TRBV3-1
j_gene: TRBJ2-1
abundance: many
CDR3aa: CASSVGTSGNNEQFF
CDR3nt: TGTGCCAGCAGCGTCGGGACTAGCGGAAACAATGAGCAGTTCTTC

d_gene: -
v_gene: TRBV11-2
j_gene: TRBJ2-3
abundance: many
CDR3aa: CASTQAASAETDTQYF
CDR3nt: TGTGCCAGCACCCAAGCTGCCAGCGCCGAAACAGATACGCAGTATTTT

d_gene: -
v_gene: TRBV5-1
j_gene: TRBJ1-1
abundance: many
CDR3aa: CASSLAGTAFF
CDR3nt: TGCGCCAGCAGCTTGGCAGGGACGGCTTTCTTT

d_gene: TRBD1
v_gene: TRBV20-1
j_gene: TRBJ1-2
abundance: many
CDR3aa: CSARDLGTGSYGYTF
CDR3nt: TGCAGTGCTAGAGATCTGGGGACAGGGTCCTATGGCTACACCTTC

d_gene: -
v_gene: TRBV9
j_gene: TRBJ1-1
abundance: many
CDR3aa: CASSLGESTEAFF
CDR3nt: TGTGCCAGCAGCCTCGGGGAGAGCACTGAAGCTTTCTTT

d_gene: TRBD1
v_gene: TRBV19
j_gene: TRBJ1-5
abundance: -
CDR3aa: CASSIGRGTLNQPQHF
CDR3nt: TGTGCCAGTAGTATAGGCAGGGGGACCCTTAATCAGCCCCAGCATTTT

d_gene: -
v_gene: TRBV20-1
j_gene: TRBJ1-3
abundance: once
CDR3aa: CNARLSSGNTIYF
CDR3nt: TGCAATGCTAGACTGAGCTCTGGAAACACCATATATTTT

d_gene: -
v_gene: TRBV3-1
j_gene: TRBJ2-5
abundance: many
CDR3aa: CASSVRGTQYF
CDR3nt: TGTGCCAGCAGCGTCCGTGGGACCCAGTACTTC

d_gene: TRBD2
v_gene: TRBV10-3
j_gene: TRBJ2-1
abundance: many
CDR3aa: CAISGTSGSNEQFF
CDR3nt: TGTGCCATCAGTGGAACTAGCGGGAGTAATGAGCAGTTCTTC

d_gene: -
v_gene: TRBV5-1
j_gene: TRBJ2-5
abundance: many
CDR3aa: CASSLEHDQETQYF
CDR3nt: TGCGCCAGCAGCTTGGAACACGACCAAGAGACCCAGTACTTC

d_gene: -
v_gene: TRBV5-1
j_gene: TRBJ2-5
abundance: -
CDR3aa: CASSLGEGVSETQYF
CDR3nt: TGCGCCAGCAGCTTGGGCGAGGGAGTTAGCGAGACCCAGTACTTC

d_gene: -
v_gene: TRBV3-1
j_gene: TRBJ1-4
abundance: -
CDR3aa: CARVDSPNEKLFF
CDR3nt: TGTGCCAGAGTGGACAGCCCTAATGAAAAACTGTTTTTT

d_gene: TRBD1
v_gene: TRBV5-1
j_gene: TRBJ2-5
abundance: many
CDR3aa: CASSRTRDRGMETQYF
CDR3nt: TGCGCCAGCAGCAGAACCCGGGACAGGGGTATGGAGACCCAGTACTTC

d_gene: -
v_gene: TRBV11-2
j_gene: TRBJ1-6
abundance: many
CDR3aa: CASSPMDYNSPLHF
CDR3nt: TGTGCCAGCAGCCCTATGGACTATAATTCACCCCTCCACTTT

d_gene: -
v_gene: TRBV7-6
j_gene: TRBJ2-1
abundance: -
CDR3aa: CASSPTYVHSYNEQFF
CDR3nt: TGTGCCAGCAGCCCCACTTACGTACACTCCTACAATGAGCAGTTCTTC

d_gene: TRBD1
v_gene: TRBV12-3/TRBV12-4
j_gene: TRBJ1-2
abundance: few
CDR3aa: CASINPDKAGGGDYGYTF
CDR3nt: TGTGCCAGCATTAACCCTGATAAAGCAGGGGGTGGGGACTATGGCTACACCTTC

d_gene: -
v_gene: TRBV4-1
j_gene: TRBJ2-7
abundance: many
CDR3aa: CASSQVTAAYEQYF
CDR3nt: TGCGCCAGCAGCCAAGTTACAGCAGCCTACGAGCAGTACTTC

d_gene: -
v_gene: TRBV5-1
j_gene: TRBJ1-6
abundance: many
CDR3aa: CASSLEGILGSPLHF
CDR3nt: TGCGCCAGCAGCTTGGAGGGGATACTGGGTTCACCCCTCCACTTT

d_gene: -
v_gene: TRBV29-1
j_gene: TRBJ2-1
abundance: many
CDR3aa: CSVDGLPLRNEQFF
CDR3nt: TGCAGCGTTGATGGTCTTCCCCTGCGGAATGAGCAGTTCTTC

d_gene: -
v_gene: TRBV19
j_gene: TRBJ2-5
abundance: once
CDR3aa: CATSDRRASNHQETQYF
CDR3nt: TGTGCCACTAGCGATCGGAGGGCTAGCAACCACCAAGAGACCCAGTACTTC